This record concerns one TCR beta chain sequence. As originally analysed: From reference gene primer amplification, estimates of nucleated cell counts were derived. Sequenced by immunoSEQ multiplex PCR; TCRdb stores in-frame clones only, minus some. That table is the source of V, J and clone size, and D and trimming were worked out from the DNA. Here the sample spans some 160,000 clones, roughly four fifths being singletons. The data derive from a study of blood T cell repertoires in COVID-19. On the study more broadly: T cells, B-cell-depleted T cells, or PBMCs provided the cDNA or gDNA that served as material.

The germline CDR1 and CDR2 sequences are SGHVS and FNYEAQ. The V end was cut by 5 bases, the J end by 5 bases, with 15 bases between. This CDR3 spans 14 amino acids. Sequenced sample: peripheral blood. The V gene is TRBV7-6, the J gene TRBJ2-5; TRBD2 is a possible D gene (6 bases). This sequence originates from a woman of 80 years or more with COVID-19, enrolled during active disease. In DNA, the CDR3 is TGTGCCAGCAGCCCCATGAGGAGGGCGGAGACCCAGTACTTC. Its protein is CASSPMRRAETQYF. The full variable domain, with the rest looked up from reference TRBV7-6 and TRBJ2-5, is GAGVSQSPRYKVTKRGQDVALRCDPISGHVSLYWYRQALGQGPEFLTYFNYEAQQDKSGLPNDRFSAERPEGSISTLTIQRTEQRDSAMYRCASSPMRRAETQYFGPGTRLLVL.